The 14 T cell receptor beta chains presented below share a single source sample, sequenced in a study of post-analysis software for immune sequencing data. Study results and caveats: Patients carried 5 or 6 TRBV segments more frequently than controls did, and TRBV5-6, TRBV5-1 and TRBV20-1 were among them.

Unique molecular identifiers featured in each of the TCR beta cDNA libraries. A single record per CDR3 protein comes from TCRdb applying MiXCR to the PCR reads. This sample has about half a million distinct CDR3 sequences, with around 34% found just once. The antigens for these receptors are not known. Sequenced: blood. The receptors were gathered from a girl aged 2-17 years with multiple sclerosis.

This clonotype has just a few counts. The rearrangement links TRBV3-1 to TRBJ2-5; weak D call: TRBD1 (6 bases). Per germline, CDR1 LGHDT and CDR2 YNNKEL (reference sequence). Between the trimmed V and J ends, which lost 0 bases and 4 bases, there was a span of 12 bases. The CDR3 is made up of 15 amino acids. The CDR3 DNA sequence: TGTGCCAGCAGCCAAGACTCCAGGGGTCCAGAGACCCAGTACTTC. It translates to CASSQDSRGPETQYF.

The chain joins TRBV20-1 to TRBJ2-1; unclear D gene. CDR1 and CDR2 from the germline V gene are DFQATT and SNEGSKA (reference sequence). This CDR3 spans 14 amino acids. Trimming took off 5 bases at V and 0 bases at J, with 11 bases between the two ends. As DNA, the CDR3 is TGCAGTGCTGCTTACCCGAGCTCCTACAATGAGCAGTTCTTC. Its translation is CSAAYPSSYNEQFF.

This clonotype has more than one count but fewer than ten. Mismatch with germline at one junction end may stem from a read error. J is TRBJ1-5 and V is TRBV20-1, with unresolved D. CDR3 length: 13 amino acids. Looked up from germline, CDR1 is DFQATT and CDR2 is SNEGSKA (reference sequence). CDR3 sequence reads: CSARGQANQPQHF. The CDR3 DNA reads TGCAGTGCCAGAGGCCAAGCCAATCAGCCCCAGCATTTT.

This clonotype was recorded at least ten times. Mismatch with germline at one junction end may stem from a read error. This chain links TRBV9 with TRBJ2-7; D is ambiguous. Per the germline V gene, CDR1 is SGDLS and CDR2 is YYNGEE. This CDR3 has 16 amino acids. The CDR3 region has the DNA TGTGCCAGCAGCGTAGGTAAGGAGTCGGTGTCCTCCGAGCAGTACTTC. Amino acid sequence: CASSVGKESVSSEQYF.

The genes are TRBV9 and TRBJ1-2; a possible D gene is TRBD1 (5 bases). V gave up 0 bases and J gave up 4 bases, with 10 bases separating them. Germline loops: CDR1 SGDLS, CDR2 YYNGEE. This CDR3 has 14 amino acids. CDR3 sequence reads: CASSVVGGLYGYTF. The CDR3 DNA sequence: TGTGCCAGCAGCGTAGTGGGGGGTCTCTATGGCTACACCTTC.

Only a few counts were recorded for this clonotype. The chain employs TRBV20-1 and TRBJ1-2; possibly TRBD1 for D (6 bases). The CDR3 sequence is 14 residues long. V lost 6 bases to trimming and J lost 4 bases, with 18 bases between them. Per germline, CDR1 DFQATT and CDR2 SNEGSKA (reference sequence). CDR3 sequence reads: CSAKLGGEVYGYTF. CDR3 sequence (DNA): TGCAGTGCGAAGCTGGGGGGCGAGGTCTATGGCTACACCTTC.

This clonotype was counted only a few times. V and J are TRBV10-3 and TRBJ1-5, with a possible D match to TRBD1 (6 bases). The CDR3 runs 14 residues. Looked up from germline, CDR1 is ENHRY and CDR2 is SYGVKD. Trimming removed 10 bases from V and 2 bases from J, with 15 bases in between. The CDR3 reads CATQGGLGNQPQHF. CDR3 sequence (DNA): TGTGCCACCCAAGGGGGGCTGGGCAATCAGCCCCAGCATTTT.

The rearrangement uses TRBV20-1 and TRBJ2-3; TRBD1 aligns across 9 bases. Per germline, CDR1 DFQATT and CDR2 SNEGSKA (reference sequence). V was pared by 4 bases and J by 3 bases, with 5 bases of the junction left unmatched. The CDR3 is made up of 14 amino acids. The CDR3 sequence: CSAIRQGGTDTQYF. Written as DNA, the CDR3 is TGCAGTGCTATAAGACAGGGGGGGACAGATACGCAGTATTTT.

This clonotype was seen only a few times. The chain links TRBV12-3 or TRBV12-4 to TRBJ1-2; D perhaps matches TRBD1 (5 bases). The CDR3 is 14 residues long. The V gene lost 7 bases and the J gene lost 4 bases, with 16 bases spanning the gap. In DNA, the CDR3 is TGTGCCAGCACTCTGGGGGACCTGAGCTATGGCTACACCTTC. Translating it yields CASTLGDLSYGYTF.

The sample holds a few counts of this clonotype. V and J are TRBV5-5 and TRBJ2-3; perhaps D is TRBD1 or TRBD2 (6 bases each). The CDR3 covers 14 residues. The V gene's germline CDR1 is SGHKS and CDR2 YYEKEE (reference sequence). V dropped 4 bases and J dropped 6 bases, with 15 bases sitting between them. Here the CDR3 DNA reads TGTGCCAGCAGCGGGGGGCCCCACGAGGATACGCAGTATTTT. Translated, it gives CASSGGPHEDTQYF.

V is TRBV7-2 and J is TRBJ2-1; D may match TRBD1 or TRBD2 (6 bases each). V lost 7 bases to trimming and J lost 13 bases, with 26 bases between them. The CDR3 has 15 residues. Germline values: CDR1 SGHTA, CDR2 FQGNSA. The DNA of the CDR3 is TGTGCCAGCACCCCTAGGGGGGACCGCGGCGGGACCCAGTTCTTC. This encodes CASTPRGDRGGTQFF.

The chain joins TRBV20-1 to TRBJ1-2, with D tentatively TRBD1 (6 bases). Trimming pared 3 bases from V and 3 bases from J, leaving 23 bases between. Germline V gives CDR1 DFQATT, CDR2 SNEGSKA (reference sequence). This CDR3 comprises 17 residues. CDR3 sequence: CSARGLGWGRGDYGYTF. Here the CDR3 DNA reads TGCAGTGCTAGGGGTTTAGGTTGGGGGCGAGGGGACTATGGCTACACCTTC.

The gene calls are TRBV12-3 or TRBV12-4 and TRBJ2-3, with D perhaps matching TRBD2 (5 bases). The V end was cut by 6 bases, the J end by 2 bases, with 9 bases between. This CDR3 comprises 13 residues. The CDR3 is CASSRRDTDTQYF. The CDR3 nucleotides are TGTGCCAGCAGCCGCCGGGACACAGATACGCAGTATTTT.

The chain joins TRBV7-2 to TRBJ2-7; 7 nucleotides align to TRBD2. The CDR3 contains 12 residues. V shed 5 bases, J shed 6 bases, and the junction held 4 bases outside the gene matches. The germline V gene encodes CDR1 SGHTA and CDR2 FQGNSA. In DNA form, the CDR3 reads TGTGCCAGCAGCCGACCGGGAGGCGAGCAGTACTTC. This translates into CASSRPGGEQYF.